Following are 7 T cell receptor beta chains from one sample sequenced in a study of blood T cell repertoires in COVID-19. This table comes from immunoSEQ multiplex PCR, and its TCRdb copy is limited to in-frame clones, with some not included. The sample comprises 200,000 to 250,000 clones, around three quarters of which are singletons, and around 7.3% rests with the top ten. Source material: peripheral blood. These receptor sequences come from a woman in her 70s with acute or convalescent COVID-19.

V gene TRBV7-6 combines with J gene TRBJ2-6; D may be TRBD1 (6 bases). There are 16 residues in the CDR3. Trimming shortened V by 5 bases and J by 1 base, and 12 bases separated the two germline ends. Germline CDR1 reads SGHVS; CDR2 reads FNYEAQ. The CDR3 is CASSRGQRSGANVLTF. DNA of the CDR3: TGTGCCAGCAGCCGAGGACAGAGGTCTGGGGCCAACGTCCTGACTTTC.

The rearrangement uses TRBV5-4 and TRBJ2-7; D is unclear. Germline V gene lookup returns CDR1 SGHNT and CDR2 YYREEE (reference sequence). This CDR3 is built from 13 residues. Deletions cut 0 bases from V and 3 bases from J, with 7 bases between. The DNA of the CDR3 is TGTGCCAGCAGCTTGGACAGAGTCTACGAGCAGTACGTC. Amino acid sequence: CASSLDRVYEQYV.

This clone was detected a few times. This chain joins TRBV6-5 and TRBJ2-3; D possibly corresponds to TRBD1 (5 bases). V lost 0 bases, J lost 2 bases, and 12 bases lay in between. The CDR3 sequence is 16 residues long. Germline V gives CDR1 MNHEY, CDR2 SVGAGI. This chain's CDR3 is CASSYSSGQVTDTQYF. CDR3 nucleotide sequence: TGTGCCAGCAGTTACTCTTCCGGACAAGTCACAGATACGCAGTATTTT.

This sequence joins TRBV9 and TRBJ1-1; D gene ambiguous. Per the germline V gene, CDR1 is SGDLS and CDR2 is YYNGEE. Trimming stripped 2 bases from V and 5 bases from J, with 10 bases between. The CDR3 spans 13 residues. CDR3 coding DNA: TGTGCCAGCAGCGTCGGAGGTGAAACTGAAGCTTTCTTT. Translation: CASSVGGETEAFF.

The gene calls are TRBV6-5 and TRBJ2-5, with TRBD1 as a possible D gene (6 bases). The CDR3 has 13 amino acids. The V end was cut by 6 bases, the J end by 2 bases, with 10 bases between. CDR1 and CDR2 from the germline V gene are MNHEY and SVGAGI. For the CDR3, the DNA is TGTGCCAGCAGGAACAGGGATCAAGAGACCCAGTACTTC. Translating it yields CASRNRDQETQYF.

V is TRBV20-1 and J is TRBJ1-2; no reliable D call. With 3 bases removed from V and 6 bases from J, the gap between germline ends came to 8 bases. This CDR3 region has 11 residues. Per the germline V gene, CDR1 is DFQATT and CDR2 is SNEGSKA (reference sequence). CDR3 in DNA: TGCAGTGCTAGTCGCGAGGATGGCTACACCTTC. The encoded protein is CSASREDGYTF.

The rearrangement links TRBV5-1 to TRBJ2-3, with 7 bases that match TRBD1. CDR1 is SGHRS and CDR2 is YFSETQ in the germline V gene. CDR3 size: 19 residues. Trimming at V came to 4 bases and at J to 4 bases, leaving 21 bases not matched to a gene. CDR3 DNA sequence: TGCGCCAGCAGCCGCCAGACAGGGATCATCGGAAGAGGGGCAGATACGCAGTATTTT. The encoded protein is CASSRQTGIIGRGADTQYF.